Below are 15 T cell receptor beta chains sequenced from a single sample in a study of a mutant IDH1 vaccine in newly diagnosed glioma. Assay used: immunoSEQ multiplex PCR; TCRdb lists only in-frame clones, some missing. This table has around 41,000 clones, 60% to 85% appearing once. Their target antigens are unknown. Regarding time point: week 23, last vaccination. Vaccination used 300 ug of mutant IDH1 20-mer peptide per dose, with topical imiquimod. The sample here was PBMCs, taken from a glioma patient whose treatment included an IDH1 peptide vaccine. The receptor source for this set is a woman aged 40 to 50 with glioma. Some clones in this sample may be carry-over from other donors' samples.

The V and J genes are TRBV29-1 and TRBJ2-5; TRBD2 aligns across 7 bases. TRBJ2-7 matches the DNA end more closely, so the J call is doubtful. The CDR3 runs to 13 residues. In germline, CDR1 is SQVTM, CDR2 ANQGSEA. The CDR3 DNA reads as TGCAGCGTCTTGGGGGGGGAATCCTACGAGCAGTACTTC. Its translation: CSVLGGESYEQYF.

By frequency in the sample, this clone is medium-sized. Other DNA sequences in the sample encode the same CDR3. The chain links TRBV6-4 to TRBJ2-6, with 10 bases matching TRBD1. V lost 4 bases and J lost 6; bases outside the gene matches: 3. Germline lookup yields CDR1 MRHNA and CDR2 SNTAGT. CDR3 length: 15 amino acids. As DNA, the CDR3 is TGTGCCAGCAGTGTTCGACAGGGGGCGGCCAACGTCCTGACTTTC. This encodes CASSVRQGAANVLTF.

The chain uses TRBV10-1 and TRBJ1-1; tentative D call: TRBD1 (5 bases). CDR1 is WNHNN, CDR2 SYGVQD, per germline (reference sequence). This CDR3 spans 16 amino acids. V was pared by 6 bases and J by 5 bases, with 22 bases between. The CDR3 region is CASRGGIRPAGTEAFF. The CDR3 DNA is TGCGCCAGCAGGGGGGGAATCCGCCCGGCAGGGACTGAAGCTTTCTTT.

The chain employs TRBV4-2 and TRBJ2-3; 9 bases match TRBD1. The germline CDR1 and CDR2 sequences are LGHNA and YNFKEQ. The CDR3 extends over 15 amino acids. The V gene end was trimmed by 4 bases and the J gene end by 5 bases; junction bases not matched to a gene: 7. The CDR3 sequence: CASSRRDREGDTQYF. DNA for the CDR3: TGTGCCAGCAGCCGCCGGGACAGGGAGGGAGATACGCAGTATTTT.

V and J are TRBV11-2 and TRBJ1-5; D perhaps matches TRBD1 (5 bases). The length of the CDR3 is 13 residues. V was cut by 8 bases and J by 7 bases, with 15 bases left in between. Germline-derived CDR1 and CDR2 are SGHAT and FQNNGV. As DNA, the CDR3 is TGTGCCAGCGGGCAGGGCCTCGGACAGCCCCAGCATTTT. This sequence encodes CASGQGLGQPQHF.

The chain carries TRBV4-3 and TRBJ1-2, with TRBD1 matching over 9 bases. This CDR3 has 16 residues. V dropped 0 bases and J dropped 4; count of bases not matched to a gene: 6. The germline CDR1 and CDR2 sequences are LGHNA and YSLEER. The CDR3 sequence is CASSQDLDRGRYGYTF. CDR3 nucleotide sequence: TGCGCCAGCAGCCAAGACCTGGACAGGGGACGCTATGGCTACACCTTC.

This clone has a handful of counts. The chain employs TRBV7-3 and TRBJ2-2; D gene ambiguous. Germline-derived CDR1 and CDR2 are SGHTA and FQGTGA. The CDR3 consists of 14 residues. Deletions cut 3 bases from V and 1 base from J, with 6 bases between. The CDR3 DNA sequence: TGTGCCAGCAGCTTTTCCCGGAACACCGGGGAGCTGTTTTTT. Translation: CASSFSRNTGELFF.

CDR3 residues: CASSYSKGEGVAGELDEQFF. For the CDR3, the DNA is TGTGCCAGCAGTTACTCGAAGGGGGAGGGAGTGGCGGGAGAATTGGATGAGCAGTTCTTC. V gene TRBV6-7 combines with J gene TRBJ2-1, with D maybe TRBD2 (7 bases). TRBV6-7 is marked as an open reading frame, function uncertain. The CDR3 extends over 20 amino acids. V shed 0 bases and J shed 8 bases, with 29 bases lying between them.

V and J are TRBV5-4 and TRBJ2-7; TRBD1 matches 10 bases. Germline V lookup: CDR1 SGHNT, CDR2 YYREEE (reference sequence). This CDR3 has 14 residues. J was trimmed by 5 bases and V by 4 bases; bases with no gene match: 6. CDR3 DNA sequence: TGTGCCAGCAGCCCCGGGACAGGGGCCCACGAGCAGTACTTC. Its translation is CASSPGTGAHEQYF.

The CDR3 DNA follows: TGTGCCAGCATGGTAGGGACAGGACTTTCACCCCTCCACTTT. Translated: CASMVGTGLSPLHF. The V and J genes are TRBV25-1 and TRBJ1-6, with TRBD1 matching 8 bases. CDR1 is MGHDK and CDR2 is SYGVNS in the germline V gene. This CDR3 has 14 amino acids. J lost 9 bases, V lost 7 bases, and 8 bases had no gene match.

V is TRBV12-5 and J is TRBJ2-7, with D possibly TRBD1 on 6 matching bases. V lost 0 bases, J lost 5 bases, and 14 bases lay in between. Germline CDR1 LGHNT, CDR2 FRNRAP. This CDR3 is built from 15 residues. The CDR3 loop reads CASGLVHTGWDEQYF. The CDR3, as DNA: TGTGCTAGTGGTTTGGTACATACAGGGTGGGACGAGCAGTACTTC.

The J gene is TRBJ2-2, the V gene TRBV2; TRBD1 matches at 11 bases. CDR1 and CDR2 from the germline V gene are SNHLY and FYNNEI. The CDR3 has 15 amino acids. Trimming took 3 bases from V and 7 from J; bases not matched to a gene: 4. CDR3 protein: CASSEDRGLGGELFF. The DNA of the CDR3 is TGTGCCAGCAGTGAGGACAGGGGGCTTGGCGGGGAGCTGTTTTTT.

This clone occurred once. The chain combines TRBV6-5 with TRBJ2-7, with TRBD2 matching over 10 bases. Germline CDR1 and CDR2: MNHEY and SVGAGI. The V segment lost 0 bases and the J segment 6 bases; nucleotides outside the gene matches: 5. This CDR3 comprises 15 residues. CDR3: CASSYSYPSGSEQYF. CDR3 in DNA: TGTGCCAGCAGTTACTCCTACCCTAGCGGGAGCGAGCAGTACTTC.

Only a few counts were recorded for this clone. The V gene is TRBV6-5, the J gene TRBJ1-4, with D unresolved. Per germline, CDR1 MNHEY and CDR2 SVGAGI. V was cut by 2 bases and J by 10 bases, with 11 bases left in between. The CDR3 sequence is 13 residues long. In DNA, the CDR3 is TGTGCCAGCAGTTACCCTCAAGGCGGAAAACTGTTTTTT. Protein: CASSYPQGGKLFF.

This chain joins TRBV5-6 and TRBJ2-7, with 7 bases matching TRBD1. V shed 0 bases, J shed 4 bases, and the junction held 7 bases outside the gene matches. CDR3 size: 15 residues. From germline, CDR1 is SGHDT and CDR2 YYEEEE. This chain's CDR3 is CASSLEGGQRYEQYF. The CDR3 region has the DNA TGTGCCAGCAGCTTGGAAGGGGGACAGAGGTACGAGCAGTACTTC.